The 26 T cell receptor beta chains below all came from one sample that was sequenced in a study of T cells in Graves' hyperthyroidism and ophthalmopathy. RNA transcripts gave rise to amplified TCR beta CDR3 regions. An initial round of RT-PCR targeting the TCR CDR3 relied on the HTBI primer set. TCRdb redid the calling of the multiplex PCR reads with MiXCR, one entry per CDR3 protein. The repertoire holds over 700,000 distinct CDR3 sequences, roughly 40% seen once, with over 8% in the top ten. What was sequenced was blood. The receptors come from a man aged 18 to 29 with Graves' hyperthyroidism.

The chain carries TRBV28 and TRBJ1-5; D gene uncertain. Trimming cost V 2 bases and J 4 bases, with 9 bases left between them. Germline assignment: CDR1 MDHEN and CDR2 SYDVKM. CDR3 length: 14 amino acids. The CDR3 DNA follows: TGTGCCAGCAGTTTAAGTCAGACTAATCAGCCCCAGCATTTT. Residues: CASSLSQTNQPQHF.

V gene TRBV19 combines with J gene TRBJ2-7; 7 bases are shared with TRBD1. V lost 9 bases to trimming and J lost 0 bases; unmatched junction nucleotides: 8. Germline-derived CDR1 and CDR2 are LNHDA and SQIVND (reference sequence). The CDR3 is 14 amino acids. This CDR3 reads CASTTGQISYEQYF. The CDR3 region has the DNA TGTGCCAGCACCACGGGACAGATCTCCTACGAGCAGTACTTC. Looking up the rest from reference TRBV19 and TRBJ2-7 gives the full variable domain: DGGITQSPKYLFRKEGQNVTLSCEQNLNHDAMYWYRQDPGQGLRLIYYSQIVNDFQKGDIAEGYSVSREKKESFPLTVTSAQKNPTAFYLCASTTGQISYEQYFGPGTRLTVT.

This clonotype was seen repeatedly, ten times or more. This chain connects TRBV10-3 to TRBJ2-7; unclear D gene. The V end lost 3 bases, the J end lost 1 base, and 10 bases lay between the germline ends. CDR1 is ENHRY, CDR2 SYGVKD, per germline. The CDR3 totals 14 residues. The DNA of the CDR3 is TGTGCCATCAGTGAAAACGAAGGGTCCTACGAGCAGTACTTC. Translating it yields CAISENEGSYEQYF.

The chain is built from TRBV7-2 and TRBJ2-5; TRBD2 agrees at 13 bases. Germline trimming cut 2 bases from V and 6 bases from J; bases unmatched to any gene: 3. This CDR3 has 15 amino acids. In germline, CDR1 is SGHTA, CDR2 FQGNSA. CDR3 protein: CASSLRTSGSQTQYF. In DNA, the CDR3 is TGTGCCAGCAGCTTACGGACTAGCGGGAGTCAGACCCAGTACTTC.

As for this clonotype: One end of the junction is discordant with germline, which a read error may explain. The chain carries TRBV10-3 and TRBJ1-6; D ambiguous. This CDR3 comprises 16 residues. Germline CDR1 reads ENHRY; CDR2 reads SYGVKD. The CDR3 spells CATSDPPCFMGSPLHF. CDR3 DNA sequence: TGTGCCACCAGTGACCCGCCGTGCTTTATGGGTTCACCCCTCCACTTT.

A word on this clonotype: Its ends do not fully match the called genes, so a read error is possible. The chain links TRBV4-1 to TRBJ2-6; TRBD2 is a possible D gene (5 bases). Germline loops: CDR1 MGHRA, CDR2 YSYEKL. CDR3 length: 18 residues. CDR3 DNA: TGTGCCAGCAGCCAAGAGTGGGCTAGCTCTTCTGGGGCCAACGTCCTGACTTTC. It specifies CASSQEWASSSGANVLTF.

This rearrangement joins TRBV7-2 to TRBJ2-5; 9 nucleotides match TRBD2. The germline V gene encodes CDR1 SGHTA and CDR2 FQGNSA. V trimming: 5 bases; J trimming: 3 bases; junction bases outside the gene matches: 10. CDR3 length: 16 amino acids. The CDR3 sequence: CASSPGGRGGEETQYF. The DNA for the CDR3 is TGTGCCAGCAGCCCTGGGGGGCGGGGGGGGGAAGAGACCCAGTACTTC.

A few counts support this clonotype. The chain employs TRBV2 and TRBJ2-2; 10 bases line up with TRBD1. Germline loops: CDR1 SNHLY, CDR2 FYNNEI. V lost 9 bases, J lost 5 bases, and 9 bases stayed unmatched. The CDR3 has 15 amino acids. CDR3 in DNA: TGTGCCAGGACAGGGGACAGGGGTTTGACCGGGGAGCTGTTTTTT. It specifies CARTGDRGLTGELFF. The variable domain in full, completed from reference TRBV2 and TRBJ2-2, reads EPEVTQTPSHQVTQMGQEVILRCVPISNHLYFYWYRQILGQKVEFLVSFYNNEISEKSEIFDDQFSVERPDGSNFTLKIRSTKLEDSAMYFCARTGDRGLTGELFFGEGSRLTVL.

CDR3 bases: TGCAGTGCTAGAGATCAGCGGACTAGCGGGACCGGGGGGACCCAGTACTTC. It translates to CSARDQRTSGTGGTQYF. The chain employs TRBV20-1 and TRBJ2-5; 12 bases line up with TRBD2. CDR1 is DFQATT and CDR2 is SNEGSKA in the germline V gene (reference sequence). The CDR3 covers 17 residues. The junction had 12 bases not matched to a gene; V was cut back by 0 bases and J by 7 bases.

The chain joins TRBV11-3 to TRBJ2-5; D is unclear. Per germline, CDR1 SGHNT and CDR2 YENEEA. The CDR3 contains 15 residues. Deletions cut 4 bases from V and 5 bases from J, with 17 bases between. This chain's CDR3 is CASSSTRSTGETQYF. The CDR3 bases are TGTGCCAGCAGCTCAACACGTTCGACCGGGGAGACCCAGTACTTC. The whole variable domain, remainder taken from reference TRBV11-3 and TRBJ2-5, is EAGVVQSPRYKIIEKKQPVAFWCNPISGHNTLYWYLQNLGQGPELLIRYENEEAVDDSQLPKDRFSAERLKGVDSTLKIQPAELGDSAVYLCASSSTRSTGETQYFGPGTRLLVL.

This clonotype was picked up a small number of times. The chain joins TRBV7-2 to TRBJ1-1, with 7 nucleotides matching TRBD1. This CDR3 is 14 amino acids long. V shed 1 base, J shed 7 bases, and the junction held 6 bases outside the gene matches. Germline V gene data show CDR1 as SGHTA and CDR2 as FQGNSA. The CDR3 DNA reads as TGTGCCAGCAGCTTAGGACCAGGGGGTCTTGAAGCTTTCTTT. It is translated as CASSLGPGGLEAFF.

CDR3 sequence reads: CASSSRLYNEQFF. CDR3 bases: TGTGCCAGTAGTAGCCGGTTATACAATGAGCAGTTCTTC. The chain carries TRBV19 and TRBJ2-1; no reliable D call. Germline values: CDR1 LNHDA, CDR2 SQIVND (reference sequence). The CDR3 is 13 residues long. V gave up 4 bases and J gave up 4 bases, with 8 bases separating them.

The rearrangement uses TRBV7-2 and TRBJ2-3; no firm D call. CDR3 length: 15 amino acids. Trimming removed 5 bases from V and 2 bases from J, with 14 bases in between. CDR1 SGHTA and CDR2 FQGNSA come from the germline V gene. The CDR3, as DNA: TGTGCCAGCAGCCAGGTCGCGGCGGACACAGATACGCAGTATTTT. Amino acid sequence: CASSQVAADTDTQYF.

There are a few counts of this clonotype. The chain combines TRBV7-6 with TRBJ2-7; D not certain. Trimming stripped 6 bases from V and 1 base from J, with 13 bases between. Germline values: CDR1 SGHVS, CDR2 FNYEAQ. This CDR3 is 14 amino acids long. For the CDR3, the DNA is TGTGCCAGCAGTTTATTCCCCAAGTCCTACGAGCAGTACTTC. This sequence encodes CASSLFPKSYEQYF.

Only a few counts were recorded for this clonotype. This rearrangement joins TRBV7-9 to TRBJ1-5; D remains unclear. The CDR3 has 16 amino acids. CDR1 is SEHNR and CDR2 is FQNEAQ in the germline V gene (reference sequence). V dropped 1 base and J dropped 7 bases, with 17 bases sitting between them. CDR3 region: CASSLDSGPKGQPQHF. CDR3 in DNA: TGTGCCAGCAGCTTAGATTCTGGGCCCAAAGGGCAGCCCCAGCATTTT.

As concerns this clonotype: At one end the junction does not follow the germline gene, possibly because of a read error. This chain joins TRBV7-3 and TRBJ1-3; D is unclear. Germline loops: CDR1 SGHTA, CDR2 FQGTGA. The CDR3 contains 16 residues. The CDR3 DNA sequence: TGCGCCAGCAGCCAAGTTGACGGACGCTCTGGAAACACCATATATTTT. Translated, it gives CASSQVDGRSGNTIYF.

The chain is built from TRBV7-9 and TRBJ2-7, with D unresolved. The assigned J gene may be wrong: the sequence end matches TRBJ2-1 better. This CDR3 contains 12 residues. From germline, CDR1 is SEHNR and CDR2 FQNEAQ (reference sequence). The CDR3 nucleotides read TGTGCCAGCAGCACCACCTACAATGAGCAGTTCTTC. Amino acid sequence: CASSTTYNEQFF.

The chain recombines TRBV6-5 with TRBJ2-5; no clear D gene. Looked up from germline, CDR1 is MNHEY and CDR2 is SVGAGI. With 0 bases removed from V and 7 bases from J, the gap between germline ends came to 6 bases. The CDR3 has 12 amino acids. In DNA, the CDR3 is TGTGCCAGCAGTTACTCGGGTGGGACCCAGTACTTC. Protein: CASSYSGGTQYF.

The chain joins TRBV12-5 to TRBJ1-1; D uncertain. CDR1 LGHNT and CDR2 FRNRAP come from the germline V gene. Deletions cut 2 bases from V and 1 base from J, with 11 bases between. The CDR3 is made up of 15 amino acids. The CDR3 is CASGLTVLENTEAFF. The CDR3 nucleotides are TGTGCTAGTGGTTTGACTGTACTGGAGAACACTGAAGCTTTCTTT.

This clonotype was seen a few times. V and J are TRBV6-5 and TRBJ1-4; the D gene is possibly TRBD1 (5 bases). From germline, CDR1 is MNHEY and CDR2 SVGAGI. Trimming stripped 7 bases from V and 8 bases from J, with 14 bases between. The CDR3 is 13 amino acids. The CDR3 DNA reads TGTGCCAGCACCAATGGGGGAGAGGAAAAACTGTTTTTT. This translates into CASTNGGEEKLFF.

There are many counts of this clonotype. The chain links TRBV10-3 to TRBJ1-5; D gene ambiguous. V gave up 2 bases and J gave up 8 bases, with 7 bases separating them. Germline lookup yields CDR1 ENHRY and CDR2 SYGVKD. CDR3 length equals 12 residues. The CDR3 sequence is CAISEDGKPQHF. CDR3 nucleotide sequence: TGTGCCATCAGTGAGGATGGAAAGCCCCAGCATTTT.

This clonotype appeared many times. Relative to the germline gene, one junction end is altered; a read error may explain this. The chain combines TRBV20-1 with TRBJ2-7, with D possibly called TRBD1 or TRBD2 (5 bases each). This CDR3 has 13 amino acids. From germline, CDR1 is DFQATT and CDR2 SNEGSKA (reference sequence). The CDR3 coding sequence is TGCAGCGCTACCGGGACGGACTCCTACGAGCAGTACTTC. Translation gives CSATGTDSYEQYF.

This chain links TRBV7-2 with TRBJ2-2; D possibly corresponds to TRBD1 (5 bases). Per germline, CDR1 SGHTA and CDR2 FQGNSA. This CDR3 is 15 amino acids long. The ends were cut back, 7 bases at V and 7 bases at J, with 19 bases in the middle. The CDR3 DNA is TGTGCCAGCACTCCGGTGGCAGGGCGCGGCGGGGAGCTGTTTTTT. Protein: CASTPVAGRGGELFF.

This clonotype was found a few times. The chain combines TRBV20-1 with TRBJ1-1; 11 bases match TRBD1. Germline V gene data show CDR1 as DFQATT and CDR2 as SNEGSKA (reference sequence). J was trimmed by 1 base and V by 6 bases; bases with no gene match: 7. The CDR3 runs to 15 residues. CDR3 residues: CSALGTGGENTEAFF. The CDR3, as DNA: TGCAGTGCCCTAGGGACAGGGGGTGAGAACACTGAAGCTTTCTTT.

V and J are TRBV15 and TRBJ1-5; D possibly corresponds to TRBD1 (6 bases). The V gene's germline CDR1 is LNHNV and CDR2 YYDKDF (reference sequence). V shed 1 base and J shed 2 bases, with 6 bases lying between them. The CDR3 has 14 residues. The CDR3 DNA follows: TGTGCCACCAGCAGAGGACAGGGCAATCAGCCCCAGCATTTT. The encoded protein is CATSRGQGNQPQHF. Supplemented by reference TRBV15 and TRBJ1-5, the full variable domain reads DAMVIQNPRYQVTQFGKPVTLSCSQTLNHNVMYWYQQKSSQAPKLLFHYYDKDFNNEADTPDNFQSRRPNTSFCFLDIRSPGLGDTAMYLCATSRGQGNQPQHFGDGTRLSIL.

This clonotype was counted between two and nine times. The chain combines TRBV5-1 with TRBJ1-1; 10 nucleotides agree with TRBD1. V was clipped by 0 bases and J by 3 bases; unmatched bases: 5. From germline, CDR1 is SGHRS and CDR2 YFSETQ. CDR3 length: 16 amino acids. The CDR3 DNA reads TGCGCCAGCAGCTTGGGGGGGACAGGGGTCCACACTGAAGCTTTCTTT. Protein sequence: CASSLGGTGVHTEAFF. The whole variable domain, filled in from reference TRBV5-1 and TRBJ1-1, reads KAGVTQTPRYLIKTRGQQVTLSCSPISGHRSVSWYQQTPGQGLQFLFEYFSETQRNKGNFPGRFSGRQFSNSRSEMNVSTLELGDSALYLCASSLGGTGVHTEAFFGQGTRLTVV.